Reported below is one T cell receptor beta chain. The isolated RNA, all of it, was reverse transcribed, so expressed TCRB transcripts were what got sequenced. Naive, central memory and regulatory T cell samples yielded around 3.3 million reads on average. Only in-frame clones appear in the TCRdb table, and some are missing; sequencing was by immunoSEQ multiplex PCR. The profile shows more than 300,000 clones, 8% of them singletons. Germline CDR1 and CDR2: SNHLY and FYNNEI. V gave up 0 bases and J gave up 4 bases, with 10 bases separating them. The CDR3 has 15 residues. This specimen belongs to a study of beta chain features in type 1 diabetes.

The sequencing sample was made of central memory CD4+ T cells from blood. V is TRBV2 and J is TRBJ1-3, with D possibly being TRBD1 (5 bases). The origin of this receptor is a young woman in good health. The DNA of the CDR3 is TGTGCCAGCAGTGAAGCGGGGACGCCCGGAAACACCATATATTTT. This codes for CASSEAGTPGNTIYF.